The subject of this entry is one T cell receptor (beta chain). Its antigen is undetermined. Germline lookup yields CDR1 GTSNPN and CDR2 SVGIG (reference sequence). V shed 5 bases and J shed 5 bases, with 19 bases lying between them. This CDR3 comprises 14 residues. The data belong to a study of cytomegalovirus exposure and HLA in healthy donors. The study's findings and limits: The study labeled fewer than 200 TCR beta chains cytomegalovirus-associated. Later analysis revealed greater clonal expansion in HLA-associated TCR beta chains than in equally common others.

The PCR employed 60 Vbeta primers together with 13 Jbeta primers. Original data processing: The authors later counted about 80 million unique TCR beta chains, 9.5 million to 13 million of them shared. The table came from immunoSEQ multiplex PCR; TCRdb's copy has only in-frame clones and leaves some out. V, J and clone size were drawn from that table, and D and trimming were deduced from the DNA. Of over 150,000 clones in the sample, about 75% were seen once. The J gene is TRBJ2-7, the V gene TRBV30; D is uncertain. The clonotype originates from a male donor in good health and CMV-seronegative. Material: PBMCs. This CDR3 is CAWRPPAVRHEQYF. The CDR3 region has the DNA TGTGCCTGGCGCCCCCCTGCGGTAAGACACGAGCAGTACTTC.